The next 5 T cell receptor beta chains were all read from a single sample in a study of T cell responses to AZD1222 COVID-19 vaccine. Clones were read by immunoSEQ multiplex PCR, and TCRdb kept only the in-frame ones, dropping some. The sample consists of around 84,000 clones, nearly 90% of them appearing once. The source material was peripheral blood, sampled on day 0 of AZD1222 vaccination. All receptors come from an adult in good health.

This clone occurred a few times. V and J are TRBV7-2 and TRBJ2-1; D uncertain. Germline V gene lookup returns CDR1 SGHTA and CDR2 FQGNSA. CDR3 size: 14 residues. V was shortened by 0 bases and J by 6 bases, with 9 bases between the two germline ends. CDR3 in amino acids: CASSLAVTPNEQFF. DNA of the CDR3: TGTGCCAGCAGCTTAGCGGTGACTCCCAATGAGCAGTTCTTC.

Written as DNA, the CDR3 is TGTGCCAGCAGCCCACGGCGGGTTAGCACTGAAGCTTTCTTT. It yields the protein CASSPRRVSTEAFF. The chain combines TRBV7-2 with TRBJ1-1; no firm D call. Trimming removed 5 bases from V and 4 bases from J, with 14 bases in between. Germline loops: CDR1 SGHTA, CDR2 FQGNSA. CDR3 size: 14 residues.

The V and J genes are TRBV7-2 and TRBJ1-2; weak D call: TRBD1 (5 bases). The CDR3 is 13 amino acids. Germline CDR1 reads SGHTA; CDR2 reads FQGNSA. V was trimmed by 3 bases and J by 8 bases, leaving 13 bases between them. The CDR3 is CASSFRRVDGYTF. The CDR3 DNA sequence: TGTGCCAGCAGCTTTCGCAGGGTGGACGGCTACACCTTC. Full variable domain (remainder filled in from reference TRBV7-2 and TRBJ1-2): GAGVSQSPSNKVTEKGKDVELRCDPISGHTALYWYRQSLGQGLEFLIYFQGNSAPDKSGLPSDRFSAERTGGSVSTLTIQRTQQEDSAVYLCASSFRRVDGYTFGSGTRLTVV.

J is TRBJ1-2 and V is TRBV30, with 8 positions matching TRBD1. The CDR3 is made up of 15 amino acids. The ends lost 3 bases at V and 4 bases at J; junction bases unmatched: 10. From germline, CDR1 is GTSNPN and CDR2 SVGIG (reference sequence). CDR3 region: CAWRPTRGQIYGYTF. The DNA of the CDR3 is TGTGCCTGGAGACCCACCAGGGGGCAGATCTATGGCTACACCTTC.

The chain carries TRBV5-8 and TRBJ2-1, with D unresolved. V was cut by 4 bases and J by 5 bases, with 7 bases left in between. CDR3 length: 12 amino acids. The germline V gene has CDR1 SGHTS and CDR2 YDEGEE. The CDR3 here is CASSPKNNEQFF. The CDR3 nucleotides are TGTGCCAGCAGCCCTAAGAACAATGAGCAGTTCTTC. The full variable domain, its missing parts supplied by reference TRBV5-8 and TRBJ2-1, is EAGVTQSPTHLIKTRGQQATLRCSPISGHTSVYWYQQALGLGLQFLLWYDEGEERNRGNFPPRFSGRQFPNYSSELNVNALELEDSALYLCASSPKNNEQFFGPGTRLTVL.